The rows below give T cell receptor beta chains drawn from one sample of a study of T-cell reconstitution after alpha-beta-depleted transplantation in children. TCRdb used MiXCR to reprocess the PCR reads, holding one entry per CDR3 protein. Of some 490,000 distinct CDR3 sequences listed, about an eighth are singletons. The specimen was PBMCs from the stem cell graft donor, collected from the stem cell graft. The receptors were sampled from a human donor who donated a stem cell graft to a child with combined immunodeficiency. Each CDR3 is given with its conserved first and last residue. A D gene is named only where the DNA matches it firmly. Clone size, where shown, is once, few, many, or a class for clones that have expanded.

- TRBJ2-7 TRBV12-3/TRBV12-4 - CASSLKTSWNEQYF TGTGCCAGCAGTTTAAAAACTAGCTGGAACGAGCAGTACTTC
- TRBJ2-5 TRBV7-3 many CASSLTLAGPQYF TGTGCCAGCAGCTTAACGTTGGCGGGGCCCCAGTACTTC
TRBD1 TRBJ1-5 TRBV20-1 many CSASAGQGLQPQHF TGCAGTGCCTCCGCGGGACAGGGTCTTCAGCCCCAGCATTTT
- TRBJ1-3 TRBV12-3/TRBV12-4 many CASSLEVLAGNTIYF TGTGCCAGCAGTTTAGAGGTTTTGGCGGGAAACACCATATATTTT
- TRBJ1-1 TRBV19 - CATASETNTEAFF TGTGCCACCGCATCAGAGACGAACACTGAAGCTTTCTTT
TRBD1 TRBJ1-1 TRBV20-1 - CSAYLYDRDNTEAFF TGCAGTGCTTACTTGTACGACAGGGACAACACTGAAGCTTTCTTT
- TRBJ2-1 TRBV5-1 few CASTLTGGSEQFF TGCGCCAGCACCCTGACAGGCGGCAGTGAGCAGTTCTTC
TRBD1 TRBJ2-3 TRBV24-1 few CATSETTGDGTDTQYF TGTGCCACCAGTGAGACGACAGGGGATGGGACAGATACGCAGTATTTT
- TRBJ2-7 TRBV10-3 - CAISQRDDYEQYF TGTGCCATCAGTCAAAGGGATGACTACGAGCAGTACTTC
TRBD2 TRBJ2-1 TRBV20-1 few CSASSGLVFFNEQFF TGCAGTGCTAGTTCGGGACTAGTATTCTTCAATGAGCAGTTCTTC